This note documents a single T cell receptor beta chain sequence. Produced via immunoSEQ multiplex PCR; TCRdb's table is partial and in-frame only. The sample has tens of thousands of clones; approximately 91% are singletons. The data stem from a study of OX40 agonist ivuxolimab in advanced cancers. Across the whole study: Partial responses occurred in Three dose-escalation patients, one with hepatocellular carcinoma and two with cutaneous melanoma.

V lost 3 bases and J 2 bases, leaving 14 bases between the germline ends. This CDR3 spans 15 amino acids. The germline CDR1 and CDR2 sequences are SGHNT and YYREEE (reference sequence). This TCR came from an adult with an advanced solid tumor such as melanoma, head and neck, liver or kidney cancer. Material: CD4+ or CD8+ T cells sorted from blood, obtained in a trial of the OX40 agonist ivuxolimab. The V and J genes are TRBV5-4 and TRBJ1-2, with a weak D call TRBD1 (6 bases). CDR3 in DNA: TGTGCCAGCAGCTCGCTCCAGGGGCCCAACTATGGCTACACCTTC. Amino acid sequence: CASSSLQGPNYGYTF.